Presented here are 27 T cell receptor beta chains from one specimen sequenced in a study of control samples from healthy donors and cancer patients. Measured with immunoSEQ multiplex PCR; TCRdb has only the in-frame clones, and not every one. The table lists 100,000 to 120,000 clones, about 80% of them singletons. Specimen: blood. These receptor sequences come from a man aged 18 to 35 in good health.

This clone was observed a single time. The chain is built from TRBV7-2 and TRBJ1-4; TRBD1 is a possible D gene (6 bases). Trimming removed 1 base at V and 4 bases at J, with 10 bases between. The CDR3 is made up of 15 amino acids. Per germline, CDR1 SGHTA and CDR2 FQGNSA. The CDR3 here is CASSLVGGSNEKLFF. In DNA form, the CDR3 reads TGTGCCAGCAGCTTAGTAGGGGGAAGTAATGAAAAACTGTTTTTT.

V and J are TRBV4-2 and TRBJ1-2; TRBD1 matches 8 bases. Unmatched junction bases numbered 10, after V lost 8 bases and J lost 5 bases. The germline CDR1 and CDR2 sequences are LGHNA and YNFKEQ. The CDR3 loop spans 14 amino acids. DNA for the CDR3: TGTGCCAGCTCCGTGGGGGGACAGGCGTATGGCTACACCTTC. It translates to CASSVGGQAYGYTF.

V and J are TRBV5-1 and TRBJ2-2; tentative D call: TRBD1 (7 bases). The length of the CDR3 is 16 residues. Germline CDR1 reads SGHRS; CDR2 reads YFSETQ. V shed 4 bases and J shed 7 bases, with 20 bases lying between them. DNA of the CDR3: TGCGCCAGCAGCCATTCCGCGACAGGGAGGAACGGGGAGCTGTTTTTT. Translation gives CASSHSATGRNGELFF.

V usage is TRBV29-1 and J usage is TRBJ1-1; possibly TRBD1 for D (6 bases). V lost 6 bases, J lost 8 bases, and 13 bases lay in between. CDR1 is SQVTM and CDR2 is ANQGSEA in the germline V gene. This CDR3 is built from 11 residues. In nucleotides, the CDR3 is TGCAGCGTCGCAGGGGTGGCCGAAGCTTTCTTT. This codes for CSVAGVAEAFF.

This sequence joins TRBV4-2 and TRBJ2-3; 12 bases map to TRBD2. Germline CDR1 reads LGHNA; CDR2 reads YNFKEQ. CDR3 length: 17 residues. The V gene end was trimmed by 1 base and the J gene end by 0 bases; junction bases not matched to a gene: 2. Here the CDR3 reads CASSQALAGGSTDTQYF. The CDR3 coding sequence is TGTGCCAGCAGCCAAGCCCTAGCGGGGGGGAGCACAGATACGCAGTATTTT.

The V gene is TRBV27, the J gene TRBJ1-2, with D perhaps matching TRBD1 (5 bases). V was pared by 6 bases and J by 7 bases, with 18 bases between. Germline CDR1 and CDR2: MNHEY and SMNVEV (reference sequence). The CDR3 spans 14 residues. For the CDR3, the DNA is TGTGCCAGCAGGGAACGGAGCCAGGGTGGTGGCTACACCTTC. Its protein is CASRERSQGGGYTF.

The chain employs TRBV7-2 and TRBJ1-6; D is ambiguous. This CDR3 has 14 amino acids. V shed 8 bases and J shed 7 bases, with 15 bases lying between them. CDR1 and CDR2 (germline): SGHTA, FQGNSA. The CDR3 reads CASRNGLGNSPLHF. In DNA, the CDR3 is TGTGCCAGCCGCAACGGGTTAGGGAATTCACCCCTCCACTTT.

This chain uses TRBV28 with TRBJ2-7, with D possibly matching TRBD2 (5 bases). Germline CDR1 is MDHEN and CDR2 is SYDVKM. CDR3 length equals 14 residues. Trimming left V 1 base short and J 4 bases short, with 11 bases between. CDR3 amino acids: CASSLFEGRYEQYF. In DNA form, the CDR3 reads TGTGCCAGCAGTTTATTTGAGGGAAGGTACGAGCAGTACTTC.

J is TRBJ1-6 and V is TRBV5-1, with D maybe TRBD1 (6 bases). Looked up from germline, CDR1 is SGHRS and CDR2 is YFSETQ. V lost 0 bases to trimming and J lost 8 bases, with 15 bases between them. The CDR3 is 16 amino acids. CDR3 protein: CASSLAGSQGHSPLHF. The CDR3 nucleotides read TGCGCCAGCAGCTTGGCCGGGAGCCAGGGGCATTCACCCCTCCACTTT.

The V gene is TRBV6-1, the J gene TRBJ2-7; perhaps TRBD1 as D (5 bases). CDR1 is MNHNS, CDR2 SASEGT, per germline. The CDR3 consists of 13 residues. V was clipped by 3 bases and J by 2 bases, with 8 bases between them. The DNA of the CDR3 is TGTGCCAGCAGTGAGCAGGGAACCTACGAGCAGTACGTC. Its protein is CASSEQGTYEQYV.

The chain uses TRBV28 and TRBJ2-7; 8 bases agree with TRBD2. The V and J ends lost 7 bases and 7 bases, in that order; junction bases with no gene match: 9. Germline V gene data show CDR1 as MDHEN and CDR2 as SYDVKM. This CDR3 spans 13 amino acids. The chain's CDR3 is CASTRGGTQEQYF. In DNA, the CDR3 is TGTGCCAGCACTCGGGGGGGAACCCAAGAGCAGTACTTC.

Remarks on this clone: Other DNA sequences in the sample encode the same CDR3. The J gene is TRBJ1-2, the V gene TRBV5-6; D unclear. V was trimmed by 1 base and J by 0 bases, leaving 4 bases between them. Germline CDR1 and CDR2: SGHDT and YYEEEE. This CDR3 has 13 residues. CDR3 in DNA: TGTGCCAGCAGCTTGACAGCTAACTATGGCTACACCTTC. Amino acid sequence: CASSLTANYGYTF.

This chain joins TRBV6-2 or TRBV6-3 and TRBJ2-7; 8 bases match TRBD1. CDR1 MNHEY and CDR2 SVGEGT come from the germline V gene. The V gene end was trimmed by 6 bases and the J gene end by 0 bases; junction bases not matched to a gene: 10. The CDR3 has 16 residues. CDR3 sequence (DNA): TGTGCCAGCAGCGTTCTAAGGACAGGGAGCTCCTACGAGCAGTACGTC. Encoded protein: CASSVLRTGSSYEQYV.

The chain uses TRBV28 and TRBJ1-3, with D possibly TRBD1 on 6 matching bases. Germline CDR1 and CDR2: MDHEN and SYDVKM. The V gene lost 9 bases and the J gene lost 2 bases, with 14 bases spanning the gap. The CDR3 loop spans 14 amino acids. This chain's CDR3 is CASHGGGAGNTIYF. The CDR3 region has the DNA TGTGCCAGTCATGGGGGGGGCGCTGGAAACACCATATATTTT.

The chain combines TRBV27 with TRBJ1-4; D uncertain. This CDR3 has 15 residues. With 3 bases removed from V and 2 bases from J, the gap between germline ends came to 10 bases. Per germline, CDR1 MNHEY and CDR2 SMNVEV (reference sequence). CDR3 bases: TGTGCCAGCAGTTTGATAAAGGGTACTAATGAAAAACTGTTTTTT. This sequence encodes CASSLIKGTNEKLFF.

The chain's CDR3 is CASSLDRAGQGRGYTF. The CDR3 nucleotides are TGTGCCAGCAGCTTAGATCGAGCGGGACAGGGCAGGGGCTACACCTTC. The V and J genes are TRBV7-9 and TRBJ1-2, with TRBD1 matching 9 bases. This CDR3 has 16 residues. CDR1 is SEHNR and CDR2 is FQNEAQ in the germline V gene (reference sequence). Trimming removed 1 base from V and 8 bases from J; junction bases left unmatched: 11.

The chain uses TRBV18 and TRBJ2-3; no reliable D call. V lost 4 bases and J lost 8, with 7 bases in between. CDR3 length: 11 amino acids. In germline, CDR1 is KGHSH, CDR2 LQKENI. The DNA of the CDR3 is TGTGCCAGCTCACGCGACCCTACGCAGTATTTT. Residues: CASSRDPTQYF.

This chain uses TRBV6-2 or TRBV6-3 with TRBJ1-2; D remains ambiguous. The V gene's germline CDR1 is MNHEY and CDR2 SVGEGT. CDR3 length: 12 amino acids. V lost 5 bases and J lost 4, with 8 bases in between. Written as DNA, the CDR3 is TGTGCCAGCAGTCACAGCTCCTATGGCTACACCTTC. It codes for CASSHSSYGYTF.

V usage is TRBV24-1 and J usage is TRBJ2-6; 8 nucleotides agree with TRBD1. The CDR3 length is 17 residues. Germline assignment: CDR1 KGHDR and CDR2 SFDVKD. Unmatched junction bases numbered 7, after V lost 4 bases and J lost 3 bases. CDR3 loop: CATSDVDRGGGANVLTF. Here the CDR3 DNA reads TGTGCCACCAGTGACGTTGACAGGGGTGGTGGGGCCAACGTCCTGACTTTC.

The gene calls are TRBV2 and TRBJ1-4, with D possibly TRBD1 on 5 matching bases. This CDR3 contains 13 residues. Trimming cost V 10 bases and J 7 bases, with 16 bases left between them. Germline CDR1 reads SNHLY; CDR2 reads FYNNEI. The CDR3 DNA reads TGTGCCACCCGGCGGGGGGTAGCTGAAAAACTGTTTTTT. The encoded protein is CATRRGVAEKLFF.

The genes are TRBV6-6 and TRBJ2-3, with TRBD1 identical over 8 bases. V was pared by 8 bases and J by 0 bases, with 7 bases of the junction left unmatched. The CDR3 is 15 residues long. Per the germline V gene, CDR1 is MNHNY and CDR2 is SVGAGI (reference sequence). CDR3 sequence (DNA): TGTGCCAGCCAACCGGGACAGGCTAGCACAGATACGCAGTATTTT. It specifies CASQPGQASTDTQYF.

The genes are TRBV28 and TRBJ1-2; 10 bases line up with TRBD1. This CDR3 has 15 amino acids. With V trimmed by 0 bases and J by 2 bases, 0 bases remained unmatched. Germline CDR1 and CDR2: MDHEN and SYDVKM. CDR3 bases: TGTGCCAGCAGTTTATGGACAGGGGGCAACTATGGCTACACCTTC. Translating it yields CASSLWTGGNYGYTF.

The chain is built from TRBV7-9 and TRBJ2-7, with 8 bases matching TRBD1. V shed 0 bases, J shed 11 bases, and the junction held 3 bases outside the gene matches. Germline V lookup: CDR1 SEHNR, CDR2 FQNEAQ (reference sequence). The length of the CDR3 is 12 residues. The CDR3 is CASSLAQGAEYV. Here the CDR3 DNA reads TGTGCCAGCAGCTTAGCCCAGGGGGCAGAGTACGTC.

This rearrangement joins TRBV18 to TRBJ1-1; D unclear. Looked up from germline, CDR1 is KGHSH and CDR2 is LQKENI. Trimming stripped 5 bases from V and 4 bases from J, with 20 bases between. CDR3 size: 16 residues. CDR3 residues: CASSFGPPGGSTEAFF. In DNA, the CDR3 is TGTGCCAGCTCATTCGGGCCCCCGGGTGGAAGCACTGAAGCTTTCTTT.

The chain uses TRBV6-5 and TRBJ1-1; 9 bases map to TRBD1. The CDR3 sequence is 15 residues long. Germline V gene sequence: CDR1 MNHEY, CDR2 SVGAGI. Trimming cost V 2 bases and J 2 bases; bases outside gene matches: 3. The CDR3 DNA follows: TGTGCCAGCAGTTACCTACAGGGGGCAAACACTGAAGCTTTCTTT. Translating gives CASSYLQGANTEAFF.

CDR3 loop: CASSFTSGGAEGQFF. For the CDR3, the DNA is TGTGCCAGTAGTTTCACTAGCGGGGGGGCCGAGGGGCAGTTCTTC. V gene TRBV19 combines with J gene TRBJ2-1, with 13 bases fitting TRBD2. CDR1 and CDR2 (germline): LNHDA, SQIVND (reference sequence). With 5 bases clipped from V and 12 bases from J, the junction kept 10 bases outside the gene matches. The CDR3 covers 15 residues.

The chain links TRBV29-1 to TRBJ1-2; 12 nucleotides match TRBD1. This CDR3 has 14 residues. V trimming: 4 bases; J trimming: 7 bases; junction bases outside the gene matches: 7. Germline CDR1 reads SQVTM; CDR2 reads ANQGSEA. The CDR3 spells CSVAAGQGASGYTF. The CDR3 DNA sequence: TGCAGCGTTGCGGCGGGACAGGGGGCAAGTGGCTACACCTTC.